These 32 T cell receptor beta chains originate from one sample sequenced in a study of early T cells in non-severe SARS-CoV-2 infection. TCRdb redid the calling of the 5' RACE reads with MiXCR, one entry per CDR3 protein. The sample consists of 84,000 or so distinct CDR3 sequences, about 12% of them appearing once. Input material: whole blood. The receptors here all came from an adult who was a healthcare worker with PCR-confirmed SARS-CoV-2 infection or an uninfected control (not recorded which).

The rearrangement links TRBV28 to TRBJ1-6, with 12 bases identical to TRBD1. The CDR3 loop spans 14 amino acids. Germline-derived CDR1 and CDR2 are MDHEN and SYDVKM. Trimming removed 5 bases from V and 10 bases from J; junction bases left unmatched: 3. The CDR3 protein is CASSPGTGGSPLHF. The DNA of the CDR3 is TGTGCCAGCAGTCCCGGGACAGGGGGCTCACCCCTCCACTTT.

This clonotype was seen at least ten times. The V call is TRBV20-1, the J call TRBJ1-6; 7 positions agree with TRBD1. Germline V lookup: CDR1 DFQATT, CDR2 SNEGSKA (reference sequence). V lost 0 bases to trimming and J lost 9 bases; unmatched junction nucleotides: 8. The CDR3 has 15 amino acids. The CDR3 nucleotides are TGCAGTGCTAGAGACCCGGGGACAGTGTTTTCACCCCTCCACTTT. This sequence encodes CSARDPGTVFSPLHF.

V usage is TRBV6-5 and J usage is TRBJ2-1, with D perhaps TRBD1 (6 bases). V dropped 7 bases and J dropped 7 bases, with 17 bases sitting between them. Per the germline V gene, CDR1 is MNHEY and CDR2 is SVGAGI. The CDR3 contains 14 residues. DNA of the CDR3: TGTGCCAGCACCACCTGGACAGCGCGGAATGAGCAGTTCTTC. This encodes CASTTWTARNEQFF.

This clonotype appeared a single time. Possible read error: a much larger clone is one base away. No conserved phenylalanine or tryptophan is present at the end of the CDR3, so a read error is the likely explanation. This chain links TRBV7-9 with TRBJ2-2; D not certain. The CDR3 length is 15 residues. Per germline, CDR1 SEHNR and CDR2 FQNEAQ (reference sequence). Trimming left V 5 bases short and J 1 base short, with 11 bases between. The DNA of the CDR3 is TGTGCCAGCAGCCCCCGGACGGTGAACACCGGGGAGCTGTTTTCT. Translated: CASSPRTVNTGELFS.

This clonotype occurred many times. The rearrangement links TRBV11-2 to TRBJ1-4; tentatively, D is TRBD1 (6 bases). The CDR3 loop spans 15 amino acids. V lost 5 bases to trimming and J lost 0 bases, with 10 bases between them. From germline, CDR1 is SGHAT and CDR2 FQNNGV. This CDR3 reads CASSVTGTTNEKLFF. The CDR3 DNA follows: TGTGCCAGCAGCGTAACAGGGACAACTAATGAAAAACTGTTTTTT.

This clonotype was observed many times. The chain carries TRBV30 and TRBJ2-7; D not certain. V was cut by 3 bases and J by 0 bases, with 3 bases left in between. From germline, CDR1 is GTSNPN and CDR2 SVGIG (reference sequence). The CDR3 runs 11 residues. Written as DNA, the CDR3 is TGTGCCTGGAGGGTCTCCTACGAGCAGTACTTC. As protein: CAWRVSYEQYF.

The rearrangement uses TRBV5-4 and TRBJ2-3; 10 nucleotides agree with TRBD1. Trimming took 2 bases from V and 3 from J; bases not matched to a gene: 3. The CDR3 runs 15 residues. Germline V lookup: CDR1 SGHNT, CDR2 YYREEE (reference sequence). The CDR3 DNA reads as TGTGCCAGCAGCTTCAGGGGACAGGGGACAGATACGCAGTATTTT. This encodes CASSFRGQGTDTQYF.

This clonotype was found many times. The CDR3 DNA reads TGTGCCAGCAGTTACCAGACTAGCGGGATTGAGCAGTTCTTC. This sequence encodes CASSYQTSGIEQFF. The rearrangement links TRBV6-2 or TRBV6-3 to TRBJ2-1, with TRBD2 matching 11 bases. This CDR3 comprises 14 residues. Germline CDR1 is MNHEY and CDR2 is SVGEGT. V trimming: 2 bases; J trimming: 9 bases; junction bases outside the gene matches: 3.

The rearrangement uses TRBV20-1 and TRBJ2-5; 12 bases are shared with TRBD2. With 2 bases clipped from V and 5 bases from J, the junction kept 3 bases outside the gene matches. This CDR3 has 14 amino acids. Per the germline V gene, CDR1 is DFQATT and CDR2 is SNEGSKA (reference sequence). Here the CDR3 DNA reads TGCAGTGCTAGACTAGCGGGGGGGCTGGAGACCCAGTACTTC. This translates into CSARLAGGLETQYF.

Ten or more counts support this clonotype. The chain links TRBV6-2 or TRBV6-3 to TRBJ1-5, with 7 bases aligning to TRBD1. V was pared by 8 bases and J by 2 bases, with 6 bases of the junction left unmatched. Germline V CDR1 and CDR2: MNHEY, SVGEGT. The CDR3 is 14 amino acids. In nucleotides, the CDR3 is TGTGCCAGCTTTAAAGGACAGGGCAATCAGCCCCAGCATTTT. This encodes CASFKGQGNQPQHF.

This clonotype was seen ten or more times. This sequence joins TRBV12-3 or TRBV12-4 and TRBJ1-2; perhaps TRBD1 as D (5 bases). V dropped 7 bases and J dropped 9 bases, with 24 bases sitting between them. This CDR3 is 15 amino acids long. This CDR3 is CASTLNRGTSLSYTF. CDR3 in DNA: TGTGCCAGCACCTTGAATCGAGGGACCTCGTTAAGCTACACCTTC.

This clonotype has more than one count but fewer than ten. This sequence joins TRBV6-5 and TRBJ1-6; no definite D call. Germline loops: CDR1 MNHEY, CDR2 SVGAGI. The V gene lost 0 bases and the J gene lost 0 bases, with 12 bases spanning the gap. The CDR3 has 18 amino acids. CDR3 sequence reads: CASSYSIIGSSYNSPLHF. CDR3 nucleotide sequence: TGTGCCAGCAGTTACTCAATCATCGGGAGCTCCTATAATTCACCCCTCCACTTT.

This clonotype was observed a few times. This chain connects TRBV10-3 to TRBJ1-1; 7 nucleotides align to TRBD1. This CDR3 has 12 residues. V lost 4 bases to trimming and J lost 4 bases; unmatched junction nucleotides: 0. Germline V gives CDR1 ENHRY, CDR2 SYGVKD. The CDR3 bases are TGTGCCATCAGTGGACAGGGCACTGAAGCTTTCTTT. It yields the protein CAISGQGTEAFF.

At least ten counts were recorded for this clonotype. The chain is built from TRBV2 and TRBJ2-7, with D perhaps matching TRBD2 (8 bases). CDR3 size: 15 residues. Looked up from germline, CDR1 is SNHLY and CDR2 is FYNNEI. V lost 6 bases and J 4 bases, leaving 19 bases between the germline ends. The CDR3 sequence: CASSPTGRGRYEQYF. The DNA of the CDR3 is TGTGCCAGCAGCCCGACCGGGAGGGGGCGTTACGAGCAGTACTTC. The whole variable domain, filled in from reference TRBV2 and TRBJ2-7, reads EPEVTQTPSHQVTQMGQEVILRCVPISNHLYFYWYRQILGQKVEFLVSFYNNEISEKSEIFDDQFSVERPDGSNFTLKIRSTKLEDSAMYFCASSPTGRGRYEQYFGPGTRLTVT.

This clonotype has ten or more counts. This rearrangement joins TRBV11-2 to TRBJ2-1, with a weak D call TRBD2 (5 bases). CDR1 SGHAT and CDR2 FQNNGV come from the germline V gene. This CDR3 has 14 residues. V gave up 0 bases and J gave up 9 bases, with 12 bases separating them. The CDR3 region is CASSLDPGFSEQFF. The CDR3 DNA sequence: TGTGCCAGCAGCTTAGATCCGGGGTTTAGTGAGCAGTTCTTC. The full variable domain, its missing parts supplied by reference TRBV11-2 and TRBJ2-1, is EAGVAQSPRYKIIEKRQSVAFWCNPISGHATLYWYQQILGQGPKLLIQFQNNGVVDDSQLPKDRFSAERLKGVDSTLKIQPAKLEDSAVYLCASSLDPGFSEQFFGPGTRLTVL.

The sample holds many counts of this clonotype. This CDR3 is CASSLLGLAGEGYNEQFF. In DNA form, the CDR3 reads TGTGCCAGCAGTTTACTGGGACTAGCGGGAGAGGGGTACAATGAGCAGTTCTTC. This sequence joins TRBV27 and TRBJ2-1, with 14 bases fitting TRBD2. Germline-derived CDR1 and CDR2 are MNHEY and SMNVEV (reference sequence). V was clipped by 2 bases and J by 4 bases; unmatched bases: 7. This CDR3 is 18 amino acids long.

This clonotype was detected only a few times. CDR3 region: CASSLERNTEAFF. As DNA, the CDR3 is TGTGCCAGCAGCTTAGAGAGGAACACTGAAGCTTTCTTT. This chain links TRBV11-2 with TRBJ1-1; D uncertain. Germline V gene sequence: CDR1 SGHAT, CDR2 FQNNGV. The ends were cut back, 0 bases at V and 1 base at J, with 3 bases in the middle. The CDR3 runs to 13 residues.

The V call is TRBV5-1, the J call TRBJ1-2; D gene ambiguous. This CDR3 is 14 amino acids long. Deletions cut 0 bases from V and 4 bases from J, with 10 bases between. Germline loops: CDR1 SGHRS, CDR2 YFSETQ. Written as DNA, the CDR3 is TGCGCCAGCAGCTTGGATCCGGTTGGCTATGGCTACACCTTC. Amino acids: CASSLDPVGYGYTF.

This clonotype was seen repeatedly, ten times or more. This sequence joins TRBV7-9 and TRBJ1-1; possible D gene TRBD1, 6 bases. V shed 7 bases and J shed 4 bases, with 13 bases lying between them. The CDR3 has 13 residues. Germline V gene lookup returns CDR1 SEHNR and CDR2 FQNEAQ (reference sequence). The CDR3 sequence is CASNILQGTEAFF. In DNA form, the CDR3 reads TGTGCCAGCAACATATTACAGGGCACTGAAGCTTTCTTT.

This clonotype occurred many times. This chain joins TRBV5-1 and TRBJ1-1; D remains ambiguous. V lost 5 bases, J lost 9 bases, and 11 bases lay in between. The CDR3 length is 11 residues. Germline V gene sequence: CDR1 SGHRS, CDR2 YFSETQ. The CDR3 region has the DNA TGCGCCAGCAGATCCGGGCCGAAAGCTTTCTTT. It specifies CASRSGPKAFF.

This chain connects TRBV24-1 to TRBJ2-1; D may be TRBD2 (6 bases). Per germline, CDR1 KGHDR and CDR2 SFDVKD. V was trimmed by 5 bases and J by 0 bases, leaving 16 bases between them. The length of the CDR3 is 17 residues. CDR3 loop: CATSGVSGGSSYNEQFF. Here the CDR3 DNA reads TGTGCCACCAGTGGCGTTAGCGGAGGCAGCTCCTACAATGAGCAGTTCTTC.

This clonotype was counted at least ten times. The chain has TRBV9 and TRBJ2-7, with D maybe TRBD2 (6 bases). Germline CDR1 SGDLS, CDR2 YYNGEE. This CDR3 region has 15 residues. With 3 bases removed from V and 1 base from J, the gap between germline ends came to 14 bases. The CDR3 sequence: CASSAGLSASYEQYF. Written as DNA, the CDR3 is TGTGCCAGCAGCGCCGGACTATCCGCTTCCTACGAGCAGTACTTC.

This clonotype was seen many times. The CDR3 reads CSVGSGYGYTF. In DNA form, the CDR3 reads TGCAGCGTTGGATCCGGATATGGCTACACCTTC. The V call is TRBV29-1, the J call TRBJ1-2; D uncertain. This CDR3 contains 11 residues. Germline CDR1 and CDR2: SQVTM and ANQGSEA. Trimming shortened V by 4 bases and J by 5 bases, and 8 bases separated the two germline ends.

This clonotype was counted many times. The chain employs TRBV7-8 and TRBJ2-1; TRBD2 aligns across 9 bases. V lost 1 base, J lost 7 bases, and 11 bases stayed unmatched. From germline, CDR1 is SGHVS and CDR2 FQNEAQ. The CDR3 length is 17 residues. This CDR3 reads CASSLGFAGGPGNEQFF. The DNA for the CDR3 is TGTGCCAGCAGCTTAGGTTTTGCGGGAGGGCCGGGGAATGAGCAGTTCTTC.

This clonotype showed up just a few times. The V gene is TRBV5-1, the J gene TRBJ1-2; unclear D gene. Germline loops: CDR1 SGHRS, CDR2 YFSETQ. The CDR3 loop spans 15 amino acids. The V end lost 2 bases, the J end lost 4 bases, and 15 bases lay between the germline ends. CDR3 region: CASSFGQARGYGYTF. DNA for the CDR3: TGCGCCAGCAGCTTTGGCCAGGCCCGGGGCTATGGCTACACCTTC.

This clonotype was seen ten or more times. This sequence joins TRBV14 and TRBJ2-7; no clear D. The CDR3 is made up of 15 amino acids. The germline CDR1 and CDR2 sequences are SGHDN and FVKESK. Trimming stripped 4 bases from V and 1 base from J, with 14 bases between. The CDR3 reads CASSPLNHVSYEQYF. CDR3 DNA: TGTGCCAGCAGCCCTTTGAACCATGTGTCCTACGAGCAGTACTTC.

The chain combines TRBV29-1 with TRBJ1-1; D unresolved. The germline gives CDR1 SQVTM, CDR2 ANQGSEA. CDR3 size: 12 residues. V dropped 6 bases and J dropped 6 bases, with 14 bases sitting between them. CDR3 coding DNA: TGCAGCGTCGATTGGGAGGTCGCTGAAGCTTTCTTT. It specifies CSVDWEVAEAFF.

The chain carries TRBV29-1 and TRBJ2-3, with D maybe TRBD2 (6 bases). The CDR3 totals 15 residues. Germline V lookup: CDR1 SQVTM, CDR2 ANQGSEA. Trimming cost V 4 bases and J 0 bases, with 14 bases left between them. As DNA, the CDR3 is TGCAGCGTTGCCGGGACGGGGGATAGCACAGATACGCAGTATTTT. It is translated as CSVAGTGDSTDTQYF.

The chain couples TRBV4-2 to TRBJ2-3, with a weak D call TRBD1 (5 bases). V lost 0 bases to trimming and J lost 0 bases, with 13 bases between them. The CDR3 has 17 residues. CDR1 is LGHNA and CDR2 is YNFKEQ in the germline V gene. The CDR3 sequence: CASSQDQGSSSTDTQYF. CDR3 DNA sequence: TGTGCCAGCAGCCAAGATCAGGGTAGCTCTAGCACAGATACGCAGTATTTT.

This chain joins TRBV5-4 and TRBJ1-1; D ambiguous. CDR3 size: 16 residues. Germline lookup yields CDR1 SGHNT and CDR2 YYREEE (reference sequence). The germline V and J ends were trimmed by 6 bases and 5 bases, with 23 bases remaining between them. CDR3 protein: CASTNTRVDLRTEAFF. In nucleotides, the CDR3 is TGTGCCAGCACCAACACAAGGGTTGATTTGAGGACTGAAGCTTTCTTT.

This clonotype showed up many times. V and J are TRBV29-1 and TRBJ2-5; the match to TRBD2 covers 8 bases. V shed 5 bases, J shed 0 bases, and the junction held 8 bases outside the gene matches. Germline CDR1 reads SQVTM; CDR2 reads ANQGSEA. The CDR3 is 15 amino acids. CDR3 sequence: CSVTPPSGYQETQYF. CDR3 coding DNA: TGCAGCGTTACCCCACCTAGCGGGTACCAAGAGACCCAGTACTTC.

Ten or more counts support this clonotype. The chain recombines TRBV3-1 with TRBJ2-1, with TRBD2 identical over 7 bases. Trimming took 4 bases from V and 6 from J; bases not matched to a gene: 15. The CDR3 is made up of 17 amino acids. Per the germline V gene, CDR1 is LGHDT and CDR2 is YNNKEL (reference sequence). The CDR3 reads CASSPFERAGRVNEQFF. In DNA form, the CDR3 reads TGTGCCAGCAGCCCCTTTGAGCGAGCGGGGAGAGTCAATGAGCAGTTCTTC.